This T cell receptor (beta chain) was identified in a study of blood T cell repertoires in COVID-19. Background on the study: Samples taken during acute and convalescent COVID-19 were collected in the United States, Italy and Spain. Sources were T cells, B-cell-depleted T cells, or PBMCs; the material itself was cDNA or gDNA.

In the authors' methods: Reference gene primers were amplified, and this amplification served to estimate nucleated cell counts. Assay: immunoSEQ multiplex PCR; the TCRdb copy retains only in-frame clones and omits some. That table gives V, J and clone size, and the DNA gave D and trimming. The profile shows just over 650,000 clones, over 80% of them singletons. The sequenced sample consisted of peripheral blood. The TCR comes from a woman between 18 and 29 years old with acute or convalescent COVID-19.

The CDR3 bases are TGTGCCTGGAGTGTATTAAGTAGGGGGCCTGGAAACACCATATATTTT. Its protein product is CAWSVLSRGPGNTIYF. V and J are TRBV30 and TRBJ1-3; 7 bases align to TRBD1. Germline CDR1 and CDR2: GTSNPN and SVGIG (reference sequence). The V gene end was trimmed by 0 bases and the J gene end by 2 bases; junction bases not matched to a gene: 7. This CDR3 is built from 16 residues.